There are many counts of the clone carrying this T cell receptor beta chain. The target antigen is unknown. Unique-molecular-identifier-tagged TCR beta cDNA libraries were used. Researchers reported roughly 0.5 million cDNA molecules coming from around 1 to 9.1 million T cells. TCRdb redid the calling of the PCR reads with MiXCR, one entry per CDR3 protein. The top ten hold just under 5% of the sample, which has some 800,000 distinct CDR3 sequences, roughly 46% seen once. The source of the sample is a study of post-analysis software for immune sequencing data. Study-wide points: Samples from a shared batch, those prepared together, strongly co-clustered by F measure. About 5 TRBV segments occurring more often in patients than controls included TRBV5-6, TRBV5-1 and TRBV20-1.

The ends were cut back, 4 bases at V and 4 bases at J, with 20 bases in the middle. CDR1 and CDR2 from the germline V gene are SQVTM and ANQGSEA. The CDR3 consists of 15 residues. V is TRBV29-1 and J is TRBJ2-7, with D possibly being TRBD1 (6 bases). This receptor was obtained from a girl between 5 and 17 years old with multiple sclerosis. Material: blood. Here the CDR3 reads CSVGLAWTDKYEQYF. CDR3 nucleotides: TGCAGCGTTGGCCTGGCCTGGACAGACAAATACGAGCAGTACTTC.